This is a list of T cell receptor beta chains from one sample in a study of T cell responses to AZD1222 COVID-19 vaccine. Profiled with immunoSEQ multiplex PCR; TCRdb holds only in-frame clones, not every one. The data contain 100,000 to 120,000 clones, 81% of them singletons. The sequencing used peripheral blood, collected on day 0 of AZD1222 vaccination. These TCRs come from an adult in good health. CDR3s include the opening cysteine and the closing phenylalanine or tryptophan.

>TRBJ1-4|TRBV6-5
CASRSVGTGDEKLFF
>TRBJ1-2|TRBV5-1
CASRIGTGHNYGYTF
>TRBJ1-1|TRBV10-3
CAISDPGQGNTEAFF
>TRBJ1-6|TRBV4-3
CASSQDKDRNSPLHF
>TRBJ1-6|TRBV6-6
CASSSDLPLHF
>TRBJ2-2|TRBV27
CASSPQGAYTGELFF
>TRBJ1-3|TRBV6-6
CASSYTGSGGNTIYF
>TRBJ1-2|TRBV12-1
CASSSGEGWANYGYTF
>TRBJ2-1|TRBV7-2
CASLPRGSYNEQFF
>TRBJ1-2|TRBV28
CASSFWAREDGAGYTF